This T cell receptor beta chain was profiled in a study of shared clonotypes between healthy human individuals. Repertoires were generated with immunoSEQ multiplex PCR, while TCRdb's copy carries only in-frame clones and drops some. This repertoire shows roughly 1,500,000 clones, 98% found once; its top ten account for roughly 0.4%. Subsets obtained from CD4+ cells comprised CD45RA+ naive and CD45RA-negative memory cells. Comments on this clone: As yet, its antigen is unknown.

Findings and caveats of the study: Sampling involved blood alone; tissue repertoires likely differ.

This receptor was taken from a man aged 25 to 45 in good health. Sequencing was performed on naive CD4+ T cells sorted from blood. Indicated subset: CD45RA+ positively selected.

CDR3 region: CASSQDEAGVVREQYF. For the CDR3, the DNA is TGTGCCAGCAGCCAAGACGAAGCGGGAGTTGTGAGAGAGCAGTACTTC. The gene calls are TRBV14 and TRBJ2-7, with 8 bases fitting TRBD2. CDR3 length: 16 residues. CDR1 is SGHDN and CDR2 is FVKESK in the germline V gene. V lost 0 bases, J lost 7 bases, and 11 bases stayed unmatched.